These 3 T cell receptor beta chains were all obtained from the same sample, sequenced in a study of CD8 T cells in Susac syndrome. The RNA, roughly 0.5 to 1 ug, was put through reverse transcription using random hexamers. TCRdb used MiXCR to reprocess the immunoSEQ multiplex PCR reads, holding one entry per CDR3 protein. This sample has under 300,000 distinct CDR3 sequences, with almost 97% found just once. The sequencing input was CD4+ T cells from PBMCs. Receptors originate from a human donor with Susac syndrome.

This clonotype has just a few counts. The chain links TRBV28 to TRBJ2-5; tentative D call: TRBD2 (5 bases). V dropped 2 bases and J dropped 2 bases, with 12 bases sitting between them. In germline, CDR1 is MDHEN, CDR2 SYDVKM. The CDR3 is 15 amino acids. The CDR3 DNA reads as TGTGCCAGCAGTTTAGGAGGCAGCCGGCAAGAGACCCAGTACTTC. It yields the protein CASSLGGSRQETQYF.

This rearrangement joins TRBV7-2 to TRBJ2-7; the D gene is possibly TRBD1 (5 bases). Germline values: CDR1 SGHTA, CDR2 FQGNSA. The CDR3 covers 14 residues. Deletions cut 5 bases from V and 3 bases from J, with 14 bases between. The CDR3 bases are TGTGCCAGCAGCCCTCAGGGTGGCCTCTACGAGCAGTACTTC. It encodes CASSPQGGLYEQYF.

The chain uses TRBV15 and TRBJ2-7; unclear D gene. The CDR3 spans 14 residues. The V gene's germline CDR1 is LNHNV and CDR2 YYDKDF (reference sequence). V lost 0 bases and J 2 bases, leaving 8 bases between the germline ends. The CDR3 here is CATSRDGRPYEQYF. The CDR3 nucleotides are TGTGCCACCAGCAGAGACGGACGACCCTACGAGCAGTACTTC.